This passage covers 19 T cell receptor beta chains from one sample sequenced in a study of glioma-infiltrating T cells after dendritic cell vaccination listed by TCRdb under 2016. What this sample's time point label stands for: after dendritic cell vaccination, including at tumor progression/relapse. The method was the immunoSEQ multiplex PCR assay. TCRdb took over this immuneACCESS table, retaining in-frame rearrangements with V and J assigned. Such tables are incomplete; in checked studies, under half of the missing clones stem from an unresolved V gene, and the remainder is unexplained. In all, the sample holds about 63,000 clones, and about 85% of those were seen once. The top ten clones comprise about 9% of the sample. The sequences come from blood, collected after dendritic cell vaccination. The receptors here all came from a human donor with glioblastoma.

This chain connects TRBV15 to TRBJ1-5, with a weak D call TRBD1 (5 bases). Germline-derived CDR1 and CDR2 are LNHNV and YYDKDF (reference sequence). Deletions cut 6 bases from V and 0 bases from J, with 12 bases between. The CDR3 contains 15 residues. The CDR3 DNA is TGTGCCACCAGGTTACAGGCAGCTAGCAATCAGCCCCAGCATTTT. Amino acids: CATRLQAASNQPQHF.

V gene TRBV10-1 combines with J gene TRBJ1-2; TRBD1 matches at 8 bases. Germline lookup yields CDR1 WNHNN and CDR2 SYGVQD (reference sequence). This CDR3 is built from 14 residues. V trimming: 2 bases; J trimming: 8 bases; junction bases outside the gene matches: 7. The CDR3 loop reads CASSEEMAGGGYTF. The CDR3 DNA sequence: TGCGCCAGCAGTGAGGAGATGGCAGGGGGCGGCTACACCTTC.

CDR3 residues: CAQRAGENTEAFF. DNA for the CDR3: TGTGCCCAACGGGCAGGGGAGAACACTGAAGCTTTCTTT. V usage is TRBV18 and J usage is TRBJ1-1; TRBD1 might be the D (6 bases). Trimming stripped 11 bases from V and 1 base from J, with 14 bases between. The CDR3 has 13 residues. CDR1 and CDR2 from the germline V gene are KGHSH and LQKENI. Complete variable domain (other parts from reference TRBV18 and TRBJ1-1): NAGVMQNPRHLVRRRGQEARLRCSPMKGHSHVYWYRQLPEEGLKFMVYLQKENIIDESGMPKERFSAEFPKEGPSILRIQQVVRGDSAAYFCAQRAGENTEAFFGQGTRLTVV.

A note on this clone: Other DNA sequences within the sample encode an identical CDR3. This sequence joins TRBV9 and TRBJ2-3; D call uncertain. The CDR3 has 15 amino acids. Germline V lookup: CDR1 SGDLS, CDR2 YYNGEE. The V and J ends lost 0 bases and 0 bases respectively, with 8 bases between them. The CDR3 DNA is TGTGCCAGCAGCGTAGCGGGTACTAGCACAGATACGCAGTATTTT. Its protein product is CASSVAGTSTDTQYF.

J is TRBJ2-2 and V is TRBV5-6; 9 positions agree with TRBD2. V trimming: 1 base; J trimming: 7 bases; junction bases outside the gene matches: 8. The germline V gene has CDR1 SGHDT and CDR2 YYEEEE. The CDR3 runs to 16 residues. Here the CDR3 reads CASSLSRRGGIGELFF. In nucleotides, the CDR3 is TGTGCCAGCAGCTTGTCCCGGCGGGGGGGGATCGGGGAGCTGTTTTTT. Using reference TRBV5-6 and TRBJ2-2 for the parts outside the CDR3, the full variable domain is DAGVTQSPTHLIKTRGQQVTLRCSPKSGHDTVSWYQQALGQGPQFIFQYYEEEERQRGNFPDRFSGHQFPNYSSELNVNALLLGDSALYLCASSLSRRGGIGELFFGEGSRLTVL.

This clone is medium-sized. This chain links TRBV18 with TRBJ1-1; no reliable D call. The length of the CDR3 is 15 residues. Trimming left V 2 bases short and J 0 bases short, with 10 bases between. CDR1 and CDR2 (germline): KGHSH, LQKENI. CDR3 protein: CASSPWQVMNTEAFF. CDR3 nucleotides: TGTGCCAGCTCACCATGGCAGGTCATGAACACTGAAGCTTTCTTT.

This clone turned up a few times. This chain links TRBV29-1 with TRBJ2-5, with 11 bases that match TRBD2. The CDR3 covers 13 residues. J lost 3 bases, V lost 5 bases, and 2 bases had no gene match. The germline gives CDR1 SQVTM, CDR2 ANQGSEA. CDR3 bases: TGCAGCGTTCAGACTAGCGGGGAAGAGACCCAGTACTTC. This translates into CSVQTSGEETQYF. Full variable domain (missing parts from reference TRBV29-1 and TRBJ2-5): SAVISQKPSRDICQRGTSLTIQCQVDSQVTMMFWYRQQPGQSLTLIATANQGSEATYESGFVIDKFPISRPNLTFSTLTVSNMSPEDSSIYLCSVQTSGEETQYFGPGTRLLVL.

As for this clone: A junction end diverges from the germline sequence, so it may reflect a read error. This chain joins TRBV7-7 and TRBJ2-2, with a weak D call TRBD1 (6 bases). CDR3 size: 14 residues. Germline-derived CDR1 and CDR2 are SSHAT and FNYEAQ (reference sequence). CDR3 protein: CASSLAGGAGELFF. CDR3 DNA: TGTGCTAGCAGCTTAGCTGGGGGCGCCGGGGAGCTGTTTTTT.

V is TRBV7-2 and J is TRBJ2-5; a possible D gene is TRBD1 (5 bases). CDR1 is SGHTA and CDR2 is FQGNSA in the germline V gene. Deletions cut 5 bases from V and 2 bases from J, with 12 bases between. This CDR3 comprises 14 residues. CDR3: CASSPGRVQETQYF. The CDR3 region has the DNA TGTGCCAGCAGCCCGGGCAGGGTACAAGAGACCCAGTACTTC.

CDR3 sequence (DNA): TGTGCCAGCAGGACGGGACAGGGCACAGATACGCAGTATTTT. Amino acid sequence: CASRTGQGTDTQYF. V is TRBV5-8 and J is TRBJ2-3; TRBD1 matches 8 bases. Trimming removed 5 bases from V and 1 base from J; junction bases left unmatched: 3. The length of the CDR3 is 14 residues. Germline CDR1 is SGHTS and CDR2 is YDEGEE.

The rearrangement joins TRBV7-9 to TRBJ1-5; TRBD1 matches 7 bases. Germline CDR1 SEHNR, CDR2 FQNEAQ (reference sequence). V shed 5 bases, J shed 9 bases, and the junction held 7 bases outside the gene matches. The CDR3 has 13 residues. Written as DNA, the CDR3 is TGTGCCAGCAGCCAGGGGGTTATGGGGCCCCAGCATTTT. This sequence encodes CASSQGVMGPQHF.

J is TRBJ2-1 and V is TRBV5-4; TRBD2 matches 8 bases. The CDR3 is 14 amino acids. Trimming at V came to 2 bases and at J to 6 bases, leaving 4 bases not matched to a gene. Germline V gives CDR1 SGHNT, CDR2 YYREEE (reference sequence). DNA for the CDR3: TGTGCCAGCAGCTTACCGGCGGGGGGCAATGAGCAGTTCTTC. This gives the protein CASSLPAGGNEQFF. Looking up the rest from reference TRBV5-4 and TRBJ2-1 gives the full variable domain: ETGVTQSPTHLIKTRGQQVTLRCSSQSGHNTVSWYQQALGQGPQFIFQYYREEENGRGNFPPRFSGLQFPNYSSELNVNALELDDSALYLCASSLPAGGNEQFFGPGTRLTVL.

This chain joins TRBV25-1 and TRBJ2-7, with unresolved D. CDR1 MGHDK and CDR2 SYGVNS come from the germline V gene. Trimming took off 4 bases at V and 4 bases at J, with 5 bases between the two ends. The CDR3 totals 11 residues. The CDR3 loop reads CASSAHYEQYF. The DNA of the CDR3 is TGTGCCAGCAGTGCCCATTACGAGCAGTACTTC.

The rearrangement uses TRBV5-6 and TRBJ1-3; the D gene is possibly TRBD1 (6 bases). CDR1 is SGHDT and CDR2 is YYEEEE in the germline V gene. CDR3 length: 14 residues. V shed 3 bases and J shed 3 bases, with 10 bases lying between them. The CDR3 loop is CASSSQGGGNTIYF. CDR3 coding DNA: TGTGCCAGCAGCTCACAGGGTGGTGGAAACACCATATATTTT.

The chain carries TRBV6-1 and TRBJ2-1, with D tentatively TRBD1 (5 bases). Germline loops: CDR1 MNHNS, CDR2 SASEGT. Trimming left V 8 bases short and J 12 bases short, with 20 bases between. The CDR3 consists of 13 residues. CDR3 DNA sequence: TGTGCCAGCTACGGCAGGGCTGTATTGTCGCAGTTCTTC. Amino acid sequence: CASYGRAVLSQFF.

The chain employs TRBV6-5 and TRBJ1-1; D ambiguous. Looked up from germline, CDR1 is MNHEY and CDR2 is SVGAGI. The CDR3 spans 12 residues. Deletions cut 2 bases from V and 5 bases from J, with 6 bases between. The CDR3 spells CASSYAGTEAFF. The CDR3 nucleotides are TGTGCCAGCAGTTACGCGGGTACTGAAGCTTTCTTT.

This chain links TRBV9 with TRBJ2-6, with TRBD1 identical over 7 bases. Germline V gene data show CDR1 as SGDLS and CDR2 as YYNGEE. The V and J ends lost 0 bases and 2 bases, in that order; junction bases with no gene match: 17. The CDR3 is 21 amino acids. Here the CDR3 reads CASSVARDSDALLTGANVLTF. The CDR3 nucleotides read TGTGCCAGCAGCGTAGCCCGGGACAGCGACGCTCTATTGACTGGGGCCAACGTCCTGACTTTC. Full variable domain (rest looked up from reference TRBV9 and TRBJ2-6): DSGVTQTPKHLITATGQRVTLRCSPRSGDLSVYWYQQSLDQGLQFLIQYYNGEERAKGNILERFSAQQFPDLHSELNLSSLELGDSALYFCASSVARDSDALLTGANVLTFGAGSRLTVL.

The chain has TRBV7-2 and TRBJ2-7; 7 nucleotides match TRBD2. The CDR3 has 15 residues. Germline trimming cut 8 bases from V and 0 bases from J; bases unmatched to any gene: 10. The germline CDR1 and CDR2 sequences are SGHTA and FQGNSA. This CDR3 reads CASAPGRGDSYEQYF. The CDR3 DNA follows: TGTGCCAGCGCCCCTGGCCGGGGGGACTCCTACGAGCAGTACTTC.

The V call is TRBV11-2, the J call TRBJ1-3; possible D gene TRBD1, 5 bases. The ends were cut back, 2 bases at V and 3 bases at J, with 11 bases in the middle. The CDR3 extends over 15 amino acids. Germline-derived CDR1 and CDR2 are SGHAT and FQNNGV. The CDR3, as DNA: TGTGCCAGCAGCTTAACCAGGGTTTTTGGAAACACCATATATTTT. Protein: CASSLTRVFGNTIYF.